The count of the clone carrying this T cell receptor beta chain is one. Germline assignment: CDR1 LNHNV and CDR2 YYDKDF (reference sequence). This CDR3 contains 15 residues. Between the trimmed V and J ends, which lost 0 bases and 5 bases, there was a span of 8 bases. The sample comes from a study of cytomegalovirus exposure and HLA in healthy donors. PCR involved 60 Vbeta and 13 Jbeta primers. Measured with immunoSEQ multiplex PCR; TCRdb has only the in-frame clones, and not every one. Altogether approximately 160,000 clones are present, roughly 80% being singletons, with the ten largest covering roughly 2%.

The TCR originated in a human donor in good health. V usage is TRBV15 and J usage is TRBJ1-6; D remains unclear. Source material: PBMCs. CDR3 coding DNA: TGTGCCACCAGCAGAGACGGGGATAATAATTCACCCCTCCACTTT. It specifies CATSRDGDNNSPLHF.